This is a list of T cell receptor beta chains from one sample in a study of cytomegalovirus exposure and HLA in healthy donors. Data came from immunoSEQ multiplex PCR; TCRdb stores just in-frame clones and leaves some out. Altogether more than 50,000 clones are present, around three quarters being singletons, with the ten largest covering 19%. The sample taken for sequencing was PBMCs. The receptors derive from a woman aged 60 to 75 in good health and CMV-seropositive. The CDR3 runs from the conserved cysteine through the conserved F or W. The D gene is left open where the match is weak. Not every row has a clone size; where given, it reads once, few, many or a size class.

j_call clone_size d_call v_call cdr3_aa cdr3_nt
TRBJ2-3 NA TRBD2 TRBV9 CASSVDLAGGPGTDTQYF TGTGCCAGCAGCGTAGATCTTGCGGGGGGGCCCGGGACAGATACGCAGTATTTT
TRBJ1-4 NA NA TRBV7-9 CSSTEGGREKLFF TGTTCCAGCACCGAAGGAGGGCGGGAAAAACTGTTTTTT
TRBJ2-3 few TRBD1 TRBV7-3 CASSSNRGDTQYF TGTGCCAGCAGCAGCAACAGGGGCGATACGCAGTATTTT
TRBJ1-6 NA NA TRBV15 CATSRDVQNSPLHF TGTGCCACCAGCAGAGATGTCCAGAATTCACCCCTCCACTTT
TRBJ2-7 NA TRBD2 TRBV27 CASSTLTSGELDEQYF TGTGCCAGCAGTACCCTGACTAGCGGGGAGCTAGACGAGCAGTACTTC
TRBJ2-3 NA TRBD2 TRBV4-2 CASSQESGGATDTQYF TGTGCCAGCAGCCAAGAAAGCGGGGGGGCAACAGATACGCAGTATTTT
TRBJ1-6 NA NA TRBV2 CASRPTGNSPLHF TGTGCCAGCAGACCTACAGGGAATTCACCCCTCCACTTT
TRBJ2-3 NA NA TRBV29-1 CSVARLSDTQYF TGCAGCGTCGCTAGACTCTCCGATACGCAGTATTTT
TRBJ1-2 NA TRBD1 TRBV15 CATSRVSRGPANYGYTF TGTGCCACCAGCAGAGTATCTAGGGGGCCAGCTAACTATGGCTACACCTTC
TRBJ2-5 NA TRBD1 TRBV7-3 CASSAQGKQETQYF TGTGCCAGCAGCGCACAGGGGAAACAAGAGACCCAGTACTTC